These 9 T cell receptor beta chains came from one sample sequenced in a study of Ad26.COV2.S vaccination and SARS-CoV-2 variants. Sequencing used immunoSEQ multiplex PCR; TCRdb keeps in-frame clones, though not all of them. The sample shows roughly 300,000 clones, approximately 90% of them seen only once. Indicated treatment: 15 to 20 received Ad26.COV2.S at low or high dose, single or two shots; a few received placebo; per-sample allocation not given. Sampling happened 63 days after the first vaccine or placebo injection. The sequencing here drew on peripheral blood, taken in a trial of Ad26.COV2.S vaccine versus placebo. These receptors originate from a person between 18 and 59 years old who received the Ad26.COV2.S COVID-19 vaccine or a placebo.

This clone was seen just once. This chain joins TRBV19 and TRBJ2-5; perhaps TRBD2 as D (6 bases). This CDR3 has 13 amino acids. V lost 4 bases and J lost 5, with 11 bases in between. CDR1 is LNHDA, CDR2 SQIVND, per germline (reference sequence). CDR3 sequence (DNA): TGTGCCAGTAGTACGACTAGTCAGGAGACCCAGTACTTC. Encoded protein: CASSTTSQETQYF.

This clone was counted a single time. This chain links TRBV13 with TRBJ1-2, with a possible D match to TRBD1 (6 bases). CDR3 length: 13 residues. The V end lost 3 bases, the J end lost 2 bases, and 7 bases lay between the germline ends. Germline values: CDR1 PRHDT, CDR2 FYEKMQ (reference sequence). CDR3 coding DNA: TGTGCCAGCAGCTTCCAGGGGAACTATGGCTACACCTTC. Protein sequence: CASSFQGNYGYTF.

The chain joins TRBV30 to TRBJ1-6; 8 bases agree with TRBD1. Per the germline V gene, CDR1 is GTSNPN and CDR2 is SVGIG (reference sequence). CDR3 length: 16 residues. The junction had 7 bases not matched to a gene; V was cut back by 0 bases and J by 6 bases. This CDR3 is CAWSVDRGPGNSPLHF. In nucleotides, the CDR3 is TGTGCCTGGAGTGTAGACAGGGGACCGGGTAATTCACCCCTCCACTTT.

This clone was seen ten or more times. The chain employs TRBV7-9 and TRBJ2-1; perhaps TRBD1 as D (6 bases). With 5 bases removed from V and 0 bases from J, the gap between germline ends came to 11 bases. CDR3 size: 15 residues. Germline V gene sequence: CDR1 SEHNR, CDR2 FQNEAQ (reference sequence). CDR3 DNA: TGTGCCAGCAGCACAGGGATCCCCTCCTACAATGAGCAGTTCTTC. It specifies CASSTGIPSYNEQFF.

The chain links TRBV2 to TRBJ2-2, with D perhaps assigned TRBD1 or TRBD2 (5 bases each). V shed 3 bases and J shed 1 base, with 21 bases lying between them. CDR1 and CDR2 from the germline V gene are SNHLY and FYNNEI. The CDR3 totals 19 residues. The CDR3 nucleotides are TGTGCCAGCAGTGAGACAAGGGGCGTGTGGGGACGGAACACCGGGGAGCTGTTTTTT. Translated: CASSETRGVWGRNTGELFF.

The chain combines TRBV7-2 with TRBJ2-7, with TRBD1 as a possible D gene (6 bases). The germline V gene has CDR1 SGHTA and CDR2 FQGNSA. The CDR3 covers 13 residues. Trimming took 4 bases from V and 2 from J, leaving 9 bases between them. The DNA of the CDR3 is TGTGCCAGCAGCTCAGGACAGCCCTACGAGCAGTACTTC. Amino acid sequence: CASSSGQPYEQYF.

The J gene is TRBJ2-3, the V gene TRBV29-1; TRBD1 matches at 7 bases. The germline gives CDR1 SQVTM, CDR2 ANQGSEA. This CDR3 spans 12 amino acids. Trimming took 3 bases from V and 5 from J; bases not matched to a gene: 2. This CDR3 reads CSVDTGVDTQYF. CDR3 coding DNA: TGCAGCGTTGACACAGGGGTAGATACGCAGTATTTT.

The chain joins TRBV7-2 to TRBJ2-2; TRBD2 agrees at 7 bases. Unmatched junction bases numbered 7, after V lost 1 base and J lost 5 bases. This CDR3 contains 16 residues. Germline CDR1 reads SGHTA; CDR2 reads FQGNSA. CDR3 in DNA: TGTGCCAGCAGCTTAGAGCCTAGCGGTAATACCGGGGAGCTGTTTTTT. Its translation is CASSLEPSGNTGELFF.

The CDR3 sequence: CASKMAGVTEAFF. The CDR3 nucleotides read TGTGCCAGCAAAATGGCAGGGGTCACTGAAGCTTTCTTT. This chain uses TRBV2 with TRBJ1-1; a weak D match, TRBD1 (6 bases). Per germline, CDR1 SNHLY and CDR2 FYNNEI. Trimming took 7 bases from V and 4 from J, leaving 13 bases between them. The CDR3 totals 13 residues.